Below are 10 T cell receptor beta chains sequenced from a single sample in a study of tumor-infiltrating lymphocytes in primary liver carcinoma. Investigators took RNA and DNA out together from 20-30 mg of unsorted bulk tissue. From approximately 0.5 ug of total RNA, TCR beta-specific cDNA was reverse-transcribed using a constant-region primer. Sequencing libraries for TCR beta derived from three nested multiplex PCR rounds that used slightly modified ARM-PCR. Two initial PCR rounds of approximately 10 cycles each paired TRBV1-TRBV30 forward primers with a C-beta reverse primer. One entry per CDR3 protein results from TCRdb running MiXCR on the multiplex PCR reads. Here the sample spans under 90,000 distinct CDR3 sequences, approximately 70% being singletons. The specimen was liver tumor tissue from sampling region 1. Subset indicated: tumor region T1, superior pole. The origin of the receptors is a man between 35 and 55 years old with primary liver carcinoma and hepatitis B virus infection.

To note about this clonotype: Germline and junction disagree at one end, which may indicate a read error. The J gene is TRBJ2-5, the V gene TRBV11-2, with 8 nucleotides matching TRBD1. The CDR3 spans 15 residues. Germline lookup yields CDR1 SGHAT and CDR2 FQNNGV. As DNA, the CDR3 is TGTGCCAGCAACCCCCGGGACAGGAGTCAAGTGACCCAGTACTTC. It is translated as CASNPRDRSQVTQYF.

Details on this clonotype: At one end the junction does not follow the germline gene, possibly because of a read error. This sequence joins TRBV12-3 or TRBV12-4 and TRBJ2-2; D ambiguous. CDR3 size: 15 residues. The CDR3 sequence: CASSLDTTITWELFF. The CDR3 nucleotides read TGTGCTAGCAGTCTAGACACCACAATCACCTGGGAGCTGTTTTTT.

The rearrangement joins TRBV28 to TRBJ2-1, with no clear D. Between the trimmed V and J ends, which lost 7 bases and 4 bases, there was a span of 14 bases. The CDR3 has 14 amino acids. Germline-derived CDR1 and CDR2 are MDHEN and SYDVKM. The CDR3 coding sequence is TGTGCCAGCACTTTGAGTCTTTCATACAATGAGCAGTTCTTC. This translates into CASTLSLSYNEQFF.

The chain uses TRBV13 and TRBJ2-3; 10 bases are shared with TRBD2. Germline V gene data show CDR1 as PRHDT and CDR2 as FYEKMQ (reference sequence). This CDR3 spans 16 amino acids. V trimming: 10 bases; J trimming: 1 base; junction bases outside the gene matches: 11. This chain's CDR3 is CANSDGGLAGTDTQYF. CDR3 DNA sequence: TGTGCCAACTCGGATGGAGGACTAGCGGGCACAGATACGCAGTATTTT.

Of note for this clonotype: Its ends do not fully match the called genes, so a read error is possible. The DNA for the CDR3 is TGTGCCAGCAGCCTAGCCCTTTCGACAGATGCGCAGTTTTTT. Its protein product is CASSLALSTDAQFF. This chain joins TRBV6-5 and TRBJ2-3; D possibly uses TRBD1 or TRBD2 (5 bases each). The length of the CDR3 is 14 residues. CDR1 is MNHEY, CDR2 SVGAGI, per germline.

This clonotype was recorded a few times. Given the absence of the conserved phenylalanine or tryptophan at the CDR3 end, a read error is likely. J is TRBJ2-1 and V is TRBV29-1; 9 nucleotides agree with TRBD1. Gene TRBJ2-7 matches the end of the DNA better, so the J call may be wrong. This CDR3 region has 14 residues. Germline V gene lookup returns CDR1 SQVTM and CDR2 ANQGSEA. The CDR3 loop reads CSALRGTGNNEQYS. The CDR3 DNA follows: TGCAGCGCTCTGAGGGGGACAGGGAACAATGAGCAGTACTCC.

The chain joins TRBV11-2 to TRBJ2-1, with D unresolved. This CDR3 has 15 residues. CDR1 SGHAT and CDR2 FQNNGV come from the germline V gene. The CDR3 region is CGTGQDQPPYNEQFF. The CDR3, as DNA: TGTGGCACCGGGCAAGACCAACCACCCTACAATGAGCAGTTCTTC.

There are many counts of this clonotype. This chain connects TRBV28 to TRBJ1-2; TRBD1 aligns across 9 bases. The trim removed 8 bases at V and 8 bases at J, leaving 9 bases unmatched. CDR3 length equals 13 residues. Per germline, CDR1 MDHEN and CDR2 SYDVKM. The CDR3 spells CASVRDREEGYTF. In nucleotides, the CDR3 is TGTGCCAGCGTAAGGGACAGGGAGGAAGGCTACACCTTC.

In regard to this clonotype: The conserved final phenylalanine or tryptophan is absent from the CDR3, which likely points to a read error. This sequence joins TRBV6-6 and TRBJ2-1; 13 positions agree with TRBD2. From germline, CDR1 is MNHNY and CDR2 SVGAGI (reference sequence). The CDR3 loop spans 19 amino acids. The CDR3 loop is CPSSYPIFGGLAGKVEQFL. CDR3 nucleotides: TGTCCCAGCAGTTACCCTATCTTTGGGGGACTAGCGGGAAAGGTTGAGCAGTTCCTC.

For this clonotype: Sequence at one end of the junction differs from germline and may be a read error. The genes are TRBV7-8 and TRBJ2-3, with D possibly being TRBD2 (5 bases). The CDR3 consists of 18 residues. CDR1 is SGHVS and CDR2 is FQNEAQ in the germline V gene. This CDR3 is CASSLMMFQPSSTDTQYF. The CDR3 region has the DNA TGTGCCAGCAGCCTCATGATGTTTCAGCCCTCTAGCACAGATACGCAGTACTTT. Combining the CDR3 with reference TRBV7-8 and TRBJ2-3 gives the whole variable domain GAGVSQSPRYKVAKRGQDVALRCDPISGHVSLFWYQQALGQGPEFLTYFQNEAQLDKSGLPSDRFFAERPEGSVSTLKIQRTQQEDSAVYLCASSLMMFQPSSTDTQYFGPGTRLTVL.